This is a list of T cell receptor beta chains from one sample in a study of blood T cell repertoires in COVID-19. Produced via immunoSEQ multiplex PCR; TCRdb's table is partial and in-frame only. The data show approximately 200,000 clones, with 84% seen just once and more than 4.5% held by the top ten. The sample comprised peripheral blood. These receptors all come from a woman between 55 and 75 years old who had recovered from COVID-19. CDR3s include the opening cysteine and the closing phenylalanine or tryptophan. The order of the fields is J gene, clone size, D gene, V gene, CDR3 DNA, CDR3 protein. D genes are given only for firm matches. A clone size is listed for some rows: how often the clone was seen (once, few, many), or a class if it is expanded.

j_gene: TRBJ2-4
abundance: -
d_gene: TRBD1
v_gene: TRBV7-6
CDR3nt: TGTGCCAGCAGCCCCAGACCCGCCGGGACAGAGAAATATTTAGCCAAAAACATTCAGTACTTC
CDR3aa: CASSPRPAGTEKYLAKNIQYF

j_gene: TRBJ2-2
abundance: -
d_gene: -
v_gene: TRBV7-2
CDR3nt: TGTGCCAGCAGCCCGACCGGAGGGGGGGGGCGGGCCGGGGAGCTGTTTTTT
CDR3aa: CASSPTGGGGRAGELFF

j_gene: TRBJ2-1
abundance: -
d_gene: -
v_gene: TRBV19
CDR3nt: TGTGCCAGTAGTACCAACAGGGATAATGAGCAGTTCTTC
CDR3aa: CASSTNRDNEQFF

j_gene: TRBJ2-2
abundance: -
d_gene: -
v_gene: TRBV12-3/TRBV12-4
CDR3nt: TGTGCCAGCAGTTTTACCCGGACCGGGGAGCTGTTTTTT
CDR3aa: CASSFTRTGELFF

j_gene: TRBJ2-2
abundance: once
d_gene: -
v_gene: TRBV7-2
CDR3nt: TGTGCCAGCAGCTTAGGCAGGTTGAACACCGGGGAGCTGTTTTTT
CDR3aa: CASSLGRLNTGELFF

j_gene: TRBJ2-1
abundance: -
d_gene: TRBD2
v_gene: TRBV7-8
CDR3nt: TGTGCCAGCAGCTTAGAACGAGCGGGGGCCAATGAGCAGTTCTTC
CDR3aa: CASSLERAGANEQFF

j_gene: TRBJ2-5
abundance: -
d_gene: -
v_gene: TRBV15
CDR3nt: TGTGCCACCAGCAGAGCGAGGGAATCGGCCCAGTACTTC
CDR3aa: CATSRARESAQYF

j_gene: TRBJ1-2
abundance: -
d_gene: TRBD1
v_gene: TRBV6-5
CDR3nt: TGTGCCAGCAGCGCAACAGGGGCCGGTGGCTACACCTTC
CDR3aa: CASSATGAGGYTF

j_gene: TRBJ2-7
abundance: many
d_gene: TRBD2
v_gene: TRBV7-2
CDR3nt: TGTGCCAGCAGCTTCCAAAGCGGGGGGGCGGGCTACGAGCAGTACTTC
CDR3aa: CASSFQSGGAGYEQYF

j_gene: TRBJ2-1
abundance: -
d_gene: TRBD2
v_gene: TRBV5-8
CDR3nt: TGTGCCAGCAGCTTGGCTCCGGGACTAGCGGGGGGAGAAACCTACAATGAGCAGTTCTTC
CDR3aa: CASSLAPGLAGGETYNEQFF

j_gene: TRBJ2-2
abundance: -
d_gene: TRBD1
v_gene: TRBV11-2
CDR3nt: TGTGCCAGCAGCAAACAGGGGGCCGGGGAGCTGTTTTTT
CDR3aa: CASSKQGAGELFF

j_gene: TRBJ1-2
abundance: -
d_gene: -
v_gene: TRBV27
CDR3nt: TGTGCCAGCAGTCTCGGGGGAACCTATGGCTACACCTTC
CDR3aa: CASSLGGTYGYTF

j_gene: TRBJ2-7
abundance: -
d_gene: -
v_gene: TRBV20-1
CDR3nt: TGCAGTGCGAGTTTTGACAGTACCTACGAGCAGTACTTC
CDR3aa: CSASFDSTYEQYF

j_gene: TRBJ1-4
abundance: -
d_gene: -
v_gene: TRBV30
CDR3nt: TGTGCCTGGAGTGTAAGGACCCCGGCAGGGATAAATGAAAAACTGTTTTTT
CDR3aa: CAWSVRTPAGINEKLFF

j_gene: TRBJ1-2
abundance: -
d_gene: TRBD1
v_gene: TRBV30
CDR3nt: TGTGCCTGGAGGGACAGGGGAGGCTACACCTTC
CDR3aa: CAWRDRGGYTF

j_gene: TRBJ2-7
abundance: -
d_gene: -
v_gene: TRBV5-1
CDR3nt: TGCGCCAGCAGCGTTCAGGGGACCTACGAGCAGTACTTC
CDR3aa: CASSVQGTYEQYF

j_gene: TRBJ1-2
abundance: -
d_gene: -
v_gene: TRBV19
CDR3nt: TGTGCCTGTAAGCCCGGCGGAAACTATGGCTACACCTTC
CDR3aa: CACKPGGNYGYTF

j_gene: TRBJ2-7
abundance: few
d_gene: -
v_gene: TRBV2
CDR3nt: TGTGCCAGCAGTGAAAGACAGTCTGGGGTGGGCGAGCAGTACTTC
CDR3aa: CASSERQSGVGEQYF

j_gene: TRBJ1-6
abundance: few
d_gene: -
v_gene: TRBV6-5
CDR3nt: TGTGCCAGCAGCCGCAGCGGGGGTTATAATTCACCCCTCCACTTT
CDR3aa: CASSRSGGYNSPLHF

j_gene: TRBJ1-5
abundance: -
d_gene: TRBD1
v_gene: TRBV5-1
CDR3nt: TGCGCCAGCAGCTTGTTGGGACAGCAGAATCAGCCCCAGCATTTT
CDR3aa: CASSLLGQQNQPQHF

j_gene: TRBJ2-3
abundance: once
d_gene: -
v_gene: TRBV5-1
CDR3nt: TGCGCCAGCAGCTTGGATGGGCGTAGCACAGATACGCAGTATTTT
CDR3aa: CASSLDGRSTDTQYF

j_gene: TRBJ1-4
abundance: -
d_gene: -
v_gene: TRBV12-3/TRBV12-4
CDR3nt: TGTGCCAGCAGTGCCAGGGATTTCGAAAAACTGTTTTTT
CDR3aa: CASSARDFEKLFF

j_gene: TRBJ2-7
abundance: -
d_gene: -
v_gene: TRBV5-1
CDR3nt: TGCGCCAGCCAGGAAAGCTCCTACGAGCAGTACTTC
CDR3aa: CASQESSYEQYF

j_gene: TRBJ2-4
abundance: -
d_gene: TRBD2
v_gene: TRBV6-1
CDR3nt: TGTGCCAGCAGTGAATTATGGGGACTACTAGGCAAAAACATTCAGTACTTC
CDR3aa: CASSELWGLLGKNIQYF

j_gene: TRBJ2-3
abundance: -
d_gene: -
v_gene: TRBV24-1
CDR3nt: TGTGCCACCAGTGACTCTAATCCCACAGATACGCAGTATTTT
CDR3aa: CATSDSNPTDTQYF

j_gene: TRBJ2-4
abundance: -
d_gene: TRBD1
v_gene: TRBV5-1
CDR3nt: TGCGCCAGCAGCCTAGGGACAGCTCTAGCCAAAAACATTCAGTACTTC
CDR3aa: CASSLGTALAKNIQYF

j_gene: TRBJ1-6
abundance: -
d_gene: -
v_gene: TRBV30
CDR3nt: TGTGCCTGGACAGGACAGCGAAATTCACCCCTCCACTTT
CDR3aa: CAWTGQRNSPLHF

j_gene: TRBJ1-5
abundance: -
d_gene: -
v_gene: TRBV19
CDR3nt: TGTGCCAGTAGCCTCATCAGGGATCAGCCCCAGCATTTT
CDR3aa: CASSLIRDQPQHF

j_gene: TRBJ2-1
abundance: -
d_gene: -
v_gene: TRBV7-3
CDR3nt: TGTGCCAGCAGCCCCGACTTAAGCTCCTACAATGAGCAGTTCTTC
CDR3aa: CASSPDLSSYNEQFF

j_gene: TRBJ2-7
abundance: -
d_gene: TRBD1
v_gene: TRBV19
CDR3nt: TGTGCCAGCAGGACAGGGAACGAGCAGTACTTC
CDR3aa: CASRTGNEQYF

j_gene: TRBJ1-3
abundance: -
d_gene: -
v_gene: TRBV5-1
CDR3nt: TGCGCCAGCAGGGAGACAGGCCTCACAGTGAACTCTGGAAACACCATATATTTT
CDR3aa: CASRETGLTVNSGNTIYF

j_gene: TRBJ1-3
abundance: -
d_gene: -
v_gene: TRBV5-1
CDR3nt: TGCGCCAGCAGCCCAGGAGGGACGGGTGGAAACACCATATATTTT
CDR3aa: CASSPGGTGGNTIYF

j_gene: TRBJ1-3
abundance: -
d_gene: -
v_gene: TRBV19
CDR3nt: TGTGCCAGTAGTATTATCCTCCGGGGAAACACCATATATTTT
CDR3aa: CASSIILRGNTIYF

j_gene: TRBJ1-2
abundance: -
d_gene: -
v_gene: TRBV29-1
CDR3nt: TGCAGTGTCCGAGGGATCACTGAAGCTAACTATGGCTACACCTTC
CDR3aa: CSVRGITEANYGYTF

j_gene: TRBJ1-3
abundance: few
d_gene: -
v_gene: TRBV7-8
CDR3nt: TGTGCCAGCAGCTCCCCGGAGGGGAGGTCTGGAAACACCATATATTTT
CDR3aa: CASSSPEGRSGNTIYF

j_gene: TRBJ1-2
abundance: -
d_gene: -
v_gene: TRBV29-1
CDR3nt: TGCAGCGTTGGACTCATGATGGCTGGGGGCGGCTATGGCTACACCTTC
CDR3aa: CSVGLMMAGGGYGYTF

j_gene: TRBJ2-5
abundance: -
d_gene: -
v_gene: TRBV18
CDR3nt: TGTGCCAGCCTCGGGCGGGGCGTAGAGACCCAGTACTTC
CDR3aa: CASLGRGVETQYF

j_gene: TRBJ2-5
abundance: -
d_gene: TRBD1
v_gene: TRBV7-9
CDR3nt: TGTGCCAGCAGCCCGGGACAGTTAGAGACCCAGTACTTC
CDR3aa: CASSPGQLETQYF

j_gene: TRBJ2-7
abundance: -
d_gene: TRBD1
v_gene: TRBV15
CDR3nt: TGTGCCACCAGCCGGACAGGGGGCCTCACTGCGAATGAGCAGTACTTC
CDR3aa: CATSRTGGLTANEQYF

j_gene: TRBJ2-3
abundance: -
d_gene: -
v_gene: TRBV24-1
CDR3nt: TGTGCCACCAGTGACCCGTCCTCTAGCACAGATACGCAGTATTTT
CDR3aa: CATSDPSSSTDTQYF

j_gene: TRBJ2-6
abundance: -
d_gene: -
v_gene: TRBV28
CDR3nt: TGTGCCAGCAGTCCTCTGGGGCGCTCTGGGGCCAACGTCCTGACTTTC
CDR3aa: CASSPLGRSGANVLTF

j_gene: TRBJ2-2
abundance: -
d_gene: TRBD1
v_gene: TRBV5-5
CDR3nt: TGTGCCAGCAGTCTTAGGGACAGGGACACCGGGGAGCTGTTTTTT
CDR3aa: CASSLRDRDTGELFF

j_gene: TRBJ1-2
abundance: -
d_gene: -
v_gene: TRBV24-1
CDR3nt: TGTGCCACCAGTGATGAGGGCAGGACCTATGGCTACACCTTC
CDR3aa: CATSDEGRTYGYTF

j_gene: TRBJ2-4
abundance: -
d_gene: TRBD2
v_gene: TRBV11-2
CDR3nt: TGTGCCAGCAGATCTCCACGGCGGGGACTAGGCACCAAAAACATTCAGTACTTC
CDR3aa: CASRSPRRGLGTKNIQYF

j_gene: TRBJ2-7
abundance: -
d_gene: -
v_gene: TRBV20-1
CDR3nt: TGCAGTGCTAGTTCTATCTACGAGCAGTACTTC
CDR3aa: CSASSIYEQYF

j_gene: TRBJ2-3
abundance: -
d_gene: TRBD2
v_gene: TRBV7-3
CDR3nt: TGTGCCAGCAGTCAAGGTAGCGGGGGGGCCGGAGATACGCAGTATTTT
CDR3aa: CASSQGSGGAGDTQYF

j_gene: TRBJ1-2
abundance: -
d_gene: -
v_gene: TRBV5-4
CDR3nt: TGTGCCAGCAGCTTGGAGTTTGGGCAGAGCTATGGCTACACCTTC
CDR3aa: CASSLEFGQSYGYTF

j_gene: TRBJ2-1
abundance: -
d_gene: -
v_gene: TRBV7-9
CDR3nt: TGTGCCAGCAGCTTAACACCATCGTTTTACAATGAGCAGTTCTTC
CDR3aa: CASSLTPSFYNEQFF

j_gene: TRBJ2-7
abundance: -
d_gene: -
v_gene: TRBV7-2
CDR3nt: TGTGCCAGCAGCCTCACGGGGGGCGGGGGCGGAGTCGAGCAGTACTTC
CDR3aa: CASSLTGGGGGVEQYF

j_gene: TRBJ1-5
abundance: -
d_gene: TRBD1
v_gene: TRBV19
CDR3nt: TGTGCCAGTGCGGACAGGGGAAGCAATCAGCCCCAGCATTTT
CDR3aa: CASADRGSNQPQHF

j_gene: TRBJ1-6
abundance: -
d_gene: TRBD1
v_gene: TRBV4-1
CDR3nt: TGCGCCAGCAGCCAAGGGACAGGGGGCCGTAATTCACCCCTCCACTTT
CDR3aa: CASSQGTGGRNSPLHF

j_gene: TRBJ1-2
abundance: -
d_gene: -
v_gene: TRBV10-3
CDR3nt: TGTGCCATCAGTGAGAAAGGCGGGGGGAACTATGGCTACACCTTC
CDR3aa: CAISEKGGGNYGYTF

j_gene: TRBJ1-4
abundance: -
d_gene: -
v_gene: TRBV7-2
CDR3nt: TGTGCCAGCAGCCGGGGACGGGGGGTAACTAATGAAAAACTGTTTTTT
CDR3aa: CASSRGRGVTNEKLFF

j_gene: TRBJ2-3
abundance: -
d_gene: TRBD1
v_gene: TRBV6-1
CDR3nt: TGTGCCAGCAGTGAAGCAAGGGTGAGGGGGCTCGCAGATACGCAGTATTTT
CDR3aa: CASSEARVRGLADTQYF

j_gene: TRBJ2-1
abundance: -
d_gene: TRBD1
v_gene: TRBV4-1
CDR3nt: TGCGCCAGCAGCTATCCGGGACAGAAGCACAATGAGCAGTTCTTC
CDR3aa: CASSYPGQKHNEQFF

j_gene: TRBJ2-7
abundance: -
d_gene: TRBD2
v_gene: TRBV6-2/TRBV6-3
CDR3nt: TGTGCCAGCAGCCCCGGGACTAGGCTTAGAACGGCGGACTACGAGCAGTACTTC
CDR3aa: CASSPGTRLRTADYEQYF

j_gene: TRBJ2-1
abundance: -
d_gene: TRBD2
v_gene: TRBV3-1/TRBV3-2
CDR3nt: TGTGCCAGCAGCCAAGGACTAGCGGGGGCTGGGGCTGAGCAGTTCTTC
CDR3aa: CASSQGLAGAGAEQFF

j_gene: TRBJ1-2
abundance: -
d_gene: TRBD1
v_gene: TRBV4-1
CDR3nt: TGCGCCAGCAGTCAGGGACAGCGCTTTGGCTACACCTTC
CDR3aa: CASSQGQRFGYTF